This TCR beta chain was profiled in a study of CD8 T cells in ankylosing spondylitis. TCRdb recomputed calls from the 5' RACE reads with MiXCR, one row per CDR3 protein. Of a few hundred thousand distinct CDR3 sequences listed, about a sixth are singletons. The CDR3 is 15 amino acids. Germline values: CDR1 SEHNR, CDR2 FQNEAQ (reference sequence). J was trimmed by 4 bases and V by 6 bases; bases with no gene match: 9. This clonotype was seen a handful of times. Its antigen is not known. Study-wide points: Matched ankylosing spondylitis synovial fluid reportedly contained a significantly enriched population of disease-linked clones. In ankylosing spondylitis blood, a motif of eight highly homologous TCR beta variants appeared characteristic.

The gene calls are TRBV7-9 and TRBJ2-5, with 9 bases identical to TRBD2. The receptor comes from a male donor with ankylosing spondylitis. The sample consisted of blood, either unsorted or a sorted T cell fraction (not recorded which). In DNA, the CDR3 is TGTGCCAGCAGTCCCCATAGCGGGGGAGGAGAGACCCAGTACTTC. Protein: CASSPHSGGGETQYF.